The source of this T cell receptor (beta chain) is a study of blood T cells in healthy people across ages. A sample-barcoded 5' primer and a J-beta primer mix were used in a second PCR of about 6 to 12 cycles. Via MiXCR, TCRdb re-called the 5' RACE reads, giving one row per CDR3 protein. Of hundreds of thousands of distinct CDR3 sequences detected, 24% appear once; the ten largest clones hold less than 9%. Trimming shortened V by 0 bases and J by 3 bases, and 10 bases separated the two germline ends. Germline CDR1 and CDR2: SGHAT and FQNNGV. This CDR3 region has 15 residues. The sample was also linked to a second study, of T cells of mothers and their children.

The source is a boy younger than 18 in good health. J is TRBJ2-3 and V is TRBV11-2; D unclear. The sequenced sample consisted of blood. The CDR3 region has the DNA TGTGCCAGCAGCTTAGAGGGATTACCAACAGATACGCAGTATTTT. Amino acids: CASSLEGLPTDTQYF. Variable domain in full (rest from reference TRBV11-2 and TRBJ2-3): EAGVAQSPRYKIIEKRQSVAFWCNPISGHATLYWYQQILGQGPKLLIQFQNNGVVDDSQLPKDRFSAERLKGVDSTLKIQPAKLEDSAVYLCASSLEGLPTDTQYFGPGTRLTVL.